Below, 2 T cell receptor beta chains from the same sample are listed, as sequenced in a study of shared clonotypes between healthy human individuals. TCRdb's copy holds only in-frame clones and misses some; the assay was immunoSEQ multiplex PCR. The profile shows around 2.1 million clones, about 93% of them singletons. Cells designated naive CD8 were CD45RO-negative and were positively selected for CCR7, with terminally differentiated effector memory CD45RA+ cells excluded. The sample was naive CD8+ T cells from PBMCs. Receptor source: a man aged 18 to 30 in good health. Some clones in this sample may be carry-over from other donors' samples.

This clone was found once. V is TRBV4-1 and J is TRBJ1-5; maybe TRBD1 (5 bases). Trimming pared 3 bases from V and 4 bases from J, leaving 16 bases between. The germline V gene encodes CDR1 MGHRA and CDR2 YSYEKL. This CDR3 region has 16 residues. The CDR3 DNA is TGCGCCAGCAGCCAGTCACTCGGGACCCCTAATCAGCCCCAGCATTTT. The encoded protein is CASSQSLGTPNQPQHF.

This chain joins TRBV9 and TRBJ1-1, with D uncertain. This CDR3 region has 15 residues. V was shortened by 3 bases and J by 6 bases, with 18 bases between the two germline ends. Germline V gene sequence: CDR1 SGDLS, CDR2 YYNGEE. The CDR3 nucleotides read TGTGCCAGCAGCGGTAGGTTGACCGCAGGCGCTGAAGCTTTCTTT. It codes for CASSGRLTAGAEAFF.